The 23 T cell receptor beta chains below were found in one sample sequenced in a study of T cell changes during pregnancy in multiple sclerosis. Sequencing used immunoSEQ multiplex PCR; TCRdb keeps in-frame clones, though not all of them. The table shows about 45,000 clones, with more than 80% occurring only once. The input for sequencing was CD4+ T cells from peripheral blood mononuclear cells, taken before pregnancy. The receptors originated from a female donor with multiple sclerosis, enrolled in a pregnancy study.

CDR3 coding DNA: TGTGCCAGCAGCTTGAAGGGGCGGGGGACTATCGCGAACACCGGGGAGCTGTTTTTT. This codes for CASSLKGRGTIANTGELFF. The chain combines TRBV5-4 with TRBJ2-2; 7 nucleotides agree with TRBD2. CDR1 is SGHNT and CDR2 is YYREEE in the germline V gene (reference sequence). This CDR3 contains 19 residues. V shed 1 base, J shed 0 bases, and the junction held 12 bases outside the gene matches.

This chain links TRBV5-6 with TRBJ1-2, with D unresolved. Germline lookup yields CDR1 SGHDT and CDR2 YYEEEE. The CDR3 totals 12 residues. V was pared by 1 base and J by 8 bases, with 9 bases between. CDR3 sequence: CASSLRESGYTF. The CDR3 DNA reads TGTGCCAGCAGCTTGAGGGAGTCGGGCTACACCTTC.

The rearrangement uses TRBV9 and TRBJ2-5; weak D call: TRBD1 (6 bases). The CDR3 has 13 residues. Germline V gene sequence: CDR1 SGDLS, CDR2 YYNGEE. The germline V and J ends were trimmed by 3 bases and 2 bases, with 8 bases remaining between them. The CDR3 sequence is CASSGTVQETQYF. DNA of the CDR3: TGTGCCAGCAGCGGGACAGTGCAAGAGACCCAGTACTTC.

With respect to this clone: This sample includes further DNA sequences coding for the same CDR3. V is TRBV7-7 and J is TRBJ1-1; no clear D. Deletions cut 1 base from V and 2 bases from J, with 5 bases between. The germline V gene encodes CDR1 SSHAT and CDR2 FNYEAQ (reference sequence). This CDR3 comprises 13 residues. This CDR3 reads CASSLDRNTEAFF. As DNA, the CDR3 is TGTGCCAGCAGCTTAGATAGAAACACTGAAGCTTTCTTT. Supplemented by reference TRBV7-7 and TRBJ1-1, the full variable domain reads GAGVSQSPRYKVTKRGQDVTLRCDPISSHATLYWYQQALGQGPEFLTYFNYEAQPDKSGLPSDRFSAERPEGSISTLTIQRTEQRDSAMYRCASSLDRNTEAFFGQGTRLTVV.

The rearrangement joins TRBV27 to TRBJ2-5; tentatively, D is TRBD1 (5 bases). The germline V gene encodes CDR1 MNHEY and CDR2 SMNVEV (reference sequence). V lost 6 bases and J lost 1, with 21 bases in between. The length of the CDR3 is 17 residues. The CDR3 spells CASSAYVQQGRQETQYF. The CDR3 DNA sequence: TGTGCCAGCAGCGCCTACGTTCAGCAGGGTCGCCAAGAGACCCAGTACTTC.

V usage is TRBV9 and J usage is TRBJ2-2; TRBD2 agrees at 7 bases. The CDR3 loop spans 16 amino acids. Germline values: CDR1 SGDLS, CDR2 YYNGEE. V shed 4 bases, J shed 3 bases, and the junction held 9 bases outside the gene matches. The CDR3, as DNA: TGTGCCAGCAGCCCGCGGGTGGCGGGGGACACCGGGGAGCTGTTTTTT. This translates into CASSPRVAGDTGELFF. The full variable domain, with the rest looked up from reference TRBV9 and TRBJ2-2, is DSGVTQTPKHLITATGQRVTLRCSPRSGDLSVYWYQQSLDQGLQFLIQYYNGEERAKGNILERFSAQQFPDLHSELNLSSLELGDSALYFCASSPRVAGDTGELFFGEGSRLTVL.

The chain recombines TRBV7-3 with TRBJ2-1, with 10 positions matching TRBD1. Germline CDR1 and CDR2: SGHTA and FQGTGA. The V gene end was trimmed by 0 bases and the J gene end by 5 bases; junction bases not matched to a gene: 4. CDR3 length: 16 residues. The CDR3: CASSLTRDRGNNEQFF. The CDR3 region has the DNA TGTGCCAGCAGCTTAACCCGGGACAGGGGCAACAATGAGCAGTTCTTC.

The rearrangement uses TRBV7-8 and TRBJ1-1; 9 positions agree with TRBD1. V dropped 5 bases and J dropped 8; count of bases not matched to a gene: 3. This CDR3 comprises 12 residues. Germline V gene sequence: CDR1 SGHVS, CDR2 FQNEAQ. The CDR3 nucleotides read TGTGCCAGCAGCCAAGACAGGGGGGAAGCTTTCTTT. Translated: CASSQDRGEAFF.

The J gene is TRBJ2-7, the V gene TRBV7-2; D call uncertain. Germline values: CDR1 SGHTA, CDR2 FQGNSA. Trimming removed 0 bases at V and 1 base at J, with 7 bases between. This CDR3 is 14 amino acids long. The chain's CDR3 is CASSLAAGSYEQYF. DNA for the CDR3: TGTGCCAGCAGCTTAGCGGCAGGATCCTACGAGCAGTACTTC. The entire variable domain, with the rest obtained from reference TRBV7-2 and TRBJ2-7, is as follows: GAGVSQSPSNKVTEKGKDVELRCDPISGHTALYWYRQSLGQGLEFLIYFQGNSAPDKSGLPSDRFSAERTGGSVSTLTIQRTQQEDSAVYLCASSLAAGSYEQYFGPGTRLTVT.

The V gene is TRBV19, the J gene TRBJ2-3, with 8 positions matching TRBD1. Germline V CDR1 and CDR2: LNHDA, SQIVND (reference sequence). V shed 5 bases and J 11 bases; nucleotides not matched to a gene: 12. The CDR3 consists of 14 residues. In nucleotides, the CDR3 is TGTGCCAGTAGTGCTATGACAGGGGCCGGGGGGCAGTATTTT. This gives the protein CASSAMTGAGGQYF. Using reference TRBV19 and TRBJ2-3 for the parts outside the CDR3, the full variable domain is DGGITQSPKYLFRKEGQNVTLSCEQNLNHDAMYWYRQDPGQGLRLIYYSQIVNDFQKGDIAEGYSVSREKKESFPLTVTSAQKNPTAFYLCASSAMTGAGGQYFGPGTRLTVL.

The chain joins TRBV6-5 to TRBJ2-7; 8 nucleotides agree with TRBD2. J gave up 7 bases and V 4 bases, and 9 bases lay outside the gene matches. From germline, CDR1 is MNHEY and CDR2 SVGAGI. This CDR3 has 14 amino acids. The CDR3 sequence is CASSFSGLAQEQYF. In nucleotides, the CDR3 is TGTGCCAGCAGTTTTAGTGGACTAGCCCAAGAGCAGTACTTC.

The chain joins TRBV7-2 to TRBJ2-3, with 8 nucleotides matching TRBD2. This CDR3 region has 14 residues. Germline trimming cut 5 bases from V and 6 bases from J; bases unmatched to any gene: 7. Germline V lookup: CDR1 SGHTA, CDR2 FQGNSA. The CDR3 coding sequence is TGTGCCAGCAGCGATCCCCGCGGGGGGGATACGCAGTATTTT. Protein product: CASSDPRGGDTQYF. Based on the CDR3 plus reference TRBV7-2 and TRBJ2-3, the full variable domain is GAGVSQSPSNKVTEKGKDVELRCDPISGHTALYWYRQSLGQGLEFLIYFQGNSAPDKSGLPSDRFSAERTGGSVSTLTIQRTQQEDSAVYLCASSDPRGGDTQYFGPGTRLTVL.

The chain has TRBV11-2 and TRBJ2-7; TRBD2 might be the D (5 bases). The CDR3 loop spans 14 amino acids. CDR1 and CDR2 from the germline V gene are SGHAT and FQNNGV. V was pared by 5 bases and J by 4 bases, with 15 bases between. CDR3 in DNA: TGTGCCAGCAGCCCTGGCTGGGAGAAGTACGAGCAGTACTTC. Encoded protein: CASSPGWEKYEQYF.

The chain has TRBV7-9 and TRBJ1-4; tentatively, D is TRBD1 (5 bases). This CDR3 has 17 amino acids. Germline V gene data show CDR1 as SEHNR and CDR2 as FQNEAQ (reference sequence). Trimming pared 3 bases from V and 5 bases from J, leaving 19 bases between. The CDR3 nucleotides are TGTGCCAGCAGCTTCAGCCTCGGGACTTCGAGAAATGAAAAACTGTTTTTT. Amino acid sequence: CASSFSLGTSRNEKLFF.

This chain connects TRBV7-8 to TRBJ2-5; D might be TRBD2 (7 bases). V was pared by 1 base and J by 5 bases, with 14 bases between. The CDR3 length is 15 residues. Germline V gene lookup returns CDR1 SGHVS and CDR2 FQNEAQ. Here the CDR3 reads CASSLVGGPWETQYF. In DNA form, the CDR3 reads TGTGCCAGCAGCTTAGTGGGGGGGCCGTGGGAGACCCAGTACTTC. The variable domain in full, completed from reference TRBV7-8 and TRBJ2-5, reads GAGVSQSPRYKVAKRGQDVALRCDPISGHVSLFWYQQALGQGPEFLTYFQNEAQLDKSGLPSDRFFAERPEGSVSTLKIQRTQQEDSAVYLCASSLVGGPWETQYFGPGTRLLVL.

In its sample, this clone was seen once. The chain uses TRBV6-1 and TRBJ2-1; 10 nucleotides match TRBD1. The CDR3 contains 15 residues. Trimming removed 6 bases from V and 5 bases from J; junction bases left unmatched: 7. Per germline, CDR1 MNHNS and CDR2 SASEGT. The CDR3 region has the DNA TGTGCCAGCAGAAGAGGACAGGGGGAAAACAATGAGCAGTTCTTC. It specifies CASRRGQGENNEQFF.

The chain links TRBV5-1 to TRBJ2-5; 12 nucleotides match TRBD1. Germline assignment: CDR1 SGHRS and CDR2 YFSETQ. Unmatched junction bases numbered 9, after V lost 3 bases and J lost 3 bases. The CDR3 sequence is 17 residues long. In nucleotides, the CDR3 is TGCGCCAGCAGCTCGTTAGCCGGGACAGGGGGCAAAGAGACCCAGTACTTC. Its translation is CASSSLAGTGGKETQYF. The whole variable domain, remainder taken from reference TRBV5-1 and TRBJ2-5, is KAGVTQTPRYLIKTRGQQVTLSCSPISGHRSVSWYQQTPGQGLQFLFEYFSETQRNKGNFPGRFSGRQFSNSRSEMNVSTLELGDSALYLCASSSLAGTGGKETQYFGPGTRLLVL.

The chain combines TRBV6-6 with TRBJ1-5; D gene uncertain. There are 12 residues in the CDR3. V shed 7 bases and J shed 7 bases, with 11 bases lying between them. The germline gives CDR1 MNHNY, CDR2 SVGAGI (reference sequence). The CDR3 here is CASTQTGQPQHF. The CDR3 nucleotides are TGTGCCAGCACCCAAACGGGGCAGCCCCAGCATTTT.

The chain is built from TRBV5-4 and TRBJ2-1; a possible D gene is TRBD2 (5 bases). Trimming left V 4 bases short and J 1 base short, with 12 bases between. The CDR3 covers 15 residues. Per the germline V gene, CDR1 is SGHNT and CDR2 is YYREEE (reference sequence). CDR3 residues: CASSEERLSYNEQFF. The CDR3 DNA sequence: TGTGCCAGCAGCGAAGAGCGGTTATCCTACAATGAGCAGTTCTTC.

V usage is TRBV11-3 and J usage is TRBJ2-2, with 10 positions matching TRBD1. Germline trimming cut 4 bases from V and 4 bases from J; bases unmatched to any gene: 12. The CDR3 contains 18 residues. The germline CDR1 and CDR2 sequences are SGHNT and YENEEA. The CDR3 loop is CASSSGPGQGLGTGELFF. The CDR3 DNA reads as TGTGCCAGCAGCTCCGGCCCGGGACAGGGGCTCGGCACCGGGGAGCTGTTTTTT.

This clone occurred once. The chain recombines TRBV19 with TRBJ2-5; 9 nucleotides align to TRBD2. This CDR3 is built from 15 residues. J lost 5 bases, V lost 1 base, and 5 bases had no gene match. The germline V gene has CDR1 LNHDA and CDR2 SQIVND (reference sequence). The chain's CDR3 is CASSIGGTSKETQYF. For the CDR3, the DNA is TGTGCCAGTAGTATAGGTGGGACTAGCAAGGAGACCCAGTACTTC.

This chain uses TRBV9 with TRBJ2-7, with 7 bases matching TRBD1. Per germline, CDR1 SGDLS and CDR2 YYNGEE. J lost 0 bases, V lost 3 bases, and 9 bases had no gene match. The CDR3 has 16 amino acids. The CDR3 DNA sequence: TGTGCCAGCAGCGCATGGGACAGCCAAGCCTCCTACGAGCAGTACTTC. It encodes CASSAWDSQASYEQYF. Variable domain in full (rest from reference TRBV9 and TRBJ2-7): DSGVTQTPKHLITATGQRVTLRCSPRSGDLSVYWYQQSLDQGLQFLIQYYNGEERAKGNILERFSAQQFPDLHSELNLSSLELGDSALYFCASSAWDSQASYEQYFGPGTRLTVT.

The chain couples TRBV18 to TRBJ2-4, with TRBD1 matching 8 bases. CDR3 length: 13 amino acids. CDR1 and CDR2 from the germline V gene are KGHSH and LQKENI. V trimming: 3 bases; J trimming: 8 bases; junction bases outside the gene matches: 3. CDR3 amino acids: CASSPPTGDIQYF. The DNA for the CDR3 is TGTGCCAGCTCACCCCCGACAGGGGACATTCAGTACTTC. Together with reference TRBV18 and TRBJ2-4, the CDR3 gives the full variable domain: NAGVMQNPRHLVRRRGQEARLRCSPMKGHSHVYWYRQLPEEGLKFMVYLQKENIIDESGMPKERFSAEFPKEGPSILRIQQVVRGDSAAYFCASSPPTGDIQYFGAGTRLSVL.